This TCR beta chain was captured by sequencing in a study of T cells after yellow fever vaccination. TCRdb itself ran the 5' RACE reads through MiXCR, one entry per CDR3 protein. The table lists fewer than 650,000 distinct CDR3 sequences, just over 20% of them singletons, with about 17% in the top ten. The sample was PBMCs, taken more than 20 days after the first yellow fever vaccination. The TCR originated in a man in his late teens or twenties who received the YFV17D yellow fever vaccine.

CDR3 amino acids: CASSPKTAYSGANVLTF. The DNA of the CDR3 is TGTGCCAGCAGTCCTAAGACGGCATACTCTGGGGCCAACGTCCTGACTTTC. The chain links TRBV4-2 to TRBJ2-6; D gene ambiguous. The CDR3 is made up of 17 amino acids. Trimming pared 6 bases from V and 0 bases from J, leaving 15 bases between. Germline CDR1 and CDR2: LGHNA and YNFKEQ.